Given below is one T cell receptor beta chain in context. A much larger clone is a single base away; this may be a read error. These data originate in a study of blood T cells in healthy people across ages. Combining a sample-barcoded 5' primer with a J-beta primer mix, a second PCR ran for 7 to 11 cycles. TCRdb reprocessed the 5' RACE reads via MiXCR and lists one record per CDR3 protein. The sample lists 800,000 to 950,000 distinct CDR3 sequences; roughly 29% were seen once. Germline V lookup: CDR1 MNHEY, CDR2 SVGEGT. The CDR3 loop spans 13 amino acids. V lost 10 bases and J lost 6, with 16 bases in between. The same data also contributed to another study, on T cells of mothers and their children. From that report: In cDNA synthesis, all of the extracted RNA was used at 1.5 ug per 15 ul. Every mother produced more than 8 million TCR beta CDR3 reads, whereas every child provided 3 million to 3.5 million.

The clonotype originates from a woman aged 40 to 50 in good health. This sequence joins TRBV6-2 or TRBV6-3 and TRBJ2-1; D is undetermined. Sequencing input: blood. CDR3 DNA: TGTGCCAACACCCTACCTGGCAGCAATGAGCAGTTCTTC. As protein: CANTLPGSNEQFF.